This paragraph covers one T cell receptor (beta chain) sequence. CDR1 is MNHEY, CDR2 SMNVEV, per germline (reference sequence). V gave up 0 bases and J gave up 5 bases, with 8 bases separating them. The CDR3 covers 14 residues. This sample stems from a study of T cell changes during pregnancy in multiple sclerosis. Produced via immunoSEQ multiplex PCR; TCRdb's table is partial and in-frame only. This sample has 75,000 to 100,000 clones, with approximately 92% found just once. The sample was peripheral blood, taken after pregnancy. V and J are TRBV27 and TRBJ2-1; D uncertain. The origin of this receptor is a female donor with multiple sclerosis, enrolled in a pregnancy study. The CDR3 sequence: CASSLSIGDNEQFF. The CDR3 DNA reads TGTGCCAGCAGTTTATCGATCGGAGACAATGAGCAGTTCTTC.